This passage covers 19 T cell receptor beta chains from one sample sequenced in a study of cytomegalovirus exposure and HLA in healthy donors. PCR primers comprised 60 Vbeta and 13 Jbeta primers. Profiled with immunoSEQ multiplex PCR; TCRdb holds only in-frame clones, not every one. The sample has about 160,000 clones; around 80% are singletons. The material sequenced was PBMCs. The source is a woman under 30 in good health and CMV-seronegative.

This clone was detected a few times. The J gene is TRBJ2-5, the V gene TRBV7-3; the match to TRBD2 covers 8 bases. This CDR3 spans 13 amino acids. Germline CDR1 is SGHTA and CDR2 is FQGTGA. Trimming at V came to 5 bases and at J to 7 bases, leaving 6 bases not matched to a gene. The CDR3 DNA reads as TGTGCCAGCAGCCCCCGGGGGGGTGGGACCCAGTACTTC. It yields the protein CASSPRGGGTQYF.

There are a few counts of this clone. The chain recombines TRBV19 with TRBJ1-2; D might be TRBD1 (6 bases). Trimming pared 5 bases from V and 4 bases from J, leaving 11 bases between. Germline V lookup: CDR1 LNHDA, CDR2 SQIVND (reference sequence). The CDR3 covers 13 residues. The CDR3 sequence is CASSPQGFYGYTF. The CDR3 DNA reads TGTGCCAGTAGTCCACAGGGCTTCTATGGCTACACCTTC.

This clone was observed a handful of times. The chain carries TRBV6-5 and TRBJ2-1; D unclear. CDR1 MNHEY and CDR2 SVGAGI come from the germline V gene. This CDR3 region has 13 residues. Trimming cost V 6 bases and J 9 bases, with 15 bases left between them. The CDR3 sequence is CASRGIGTGEQFF. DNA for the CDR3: TGTGCCAGCAGGGGTATAGGCACGGGTGAGCAGTTCTTC.

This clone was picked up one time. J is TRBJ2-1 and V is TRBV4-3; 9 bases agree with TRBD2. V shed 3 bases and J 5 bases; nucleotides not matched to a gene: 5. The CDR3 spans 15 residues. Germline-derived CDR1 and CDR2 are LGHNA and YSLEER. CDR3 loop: CASSHSTSGHNEQFF. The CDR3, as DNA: TGCGCCAGCAGCCATTCGACTAGCGGTCACAATGAGCAGTTCTTC.

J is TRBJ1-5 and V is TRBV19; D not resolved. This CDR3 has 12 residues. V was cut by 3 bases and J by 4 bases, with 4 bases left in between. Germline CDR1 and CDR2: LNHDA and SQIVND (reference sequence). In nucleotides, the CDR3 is TGTGCCAGTAGTATGGAGAATCAGCCCCAGCATTTT. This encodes CASSMENQPQHF. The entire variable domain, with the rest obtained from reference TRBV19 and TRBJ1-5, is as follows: DGGITQSPKYLFRKEGQNVTLSCEQNLNHDAMYWYRQDPGQGLRLIYYSQIVNDFQKGDIAEGYSVSREKKESFPLTVTSAQKNPTAFYLCASSMENQPQHFGDGTRLSIL.

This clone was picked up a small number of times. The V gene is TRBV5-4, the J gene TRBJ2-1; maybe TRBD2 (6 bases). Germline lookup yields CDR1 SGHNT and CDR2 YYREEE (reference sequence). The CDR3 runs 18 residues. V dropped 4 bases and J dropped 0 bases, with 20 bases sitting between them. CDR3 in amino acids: CASSLGGGSANSYNEQFF. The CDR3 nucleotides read TGTGCCAGCAGCCTGGGGGGAGGAAGCGCCAACTCCTACAATGAGCAGTTCTTC.

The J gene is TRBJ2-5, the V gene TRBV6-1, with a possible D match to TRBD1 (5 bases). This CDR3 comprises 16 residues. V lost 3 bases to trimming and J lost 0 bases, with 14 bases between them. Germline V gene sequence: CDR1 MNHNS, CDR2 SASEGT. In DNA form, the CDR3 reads TGTGCCAGCAGTGAGGCCAGGGCCTTGTACCAAGAGACCCAGTACTTC. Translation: CASSEARALYQETQYF.

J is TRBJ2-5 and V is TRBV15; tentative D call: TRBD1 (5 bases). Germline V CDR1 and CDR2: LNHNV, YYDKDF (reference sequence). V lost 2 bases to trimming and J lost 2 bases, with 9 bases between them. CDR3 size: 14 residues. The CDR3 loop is CATSRIQGQETQYF. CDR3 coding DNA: TGTGCCACCAGCAGAATTCAGGGACAAGAGACCCAGTACTTC.

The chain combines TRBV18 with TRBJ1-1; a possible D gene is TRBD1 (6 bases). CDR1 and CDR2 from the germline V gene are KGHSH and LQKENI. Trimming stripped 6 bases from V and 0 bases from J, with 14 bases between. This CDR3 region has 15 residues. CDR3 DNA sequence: TGTGCCAGCTCGCCGGGGAGGGGGGTGAACACTGAAGCTTTCTTT. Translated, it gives CASSPGRGVNTEAFF.

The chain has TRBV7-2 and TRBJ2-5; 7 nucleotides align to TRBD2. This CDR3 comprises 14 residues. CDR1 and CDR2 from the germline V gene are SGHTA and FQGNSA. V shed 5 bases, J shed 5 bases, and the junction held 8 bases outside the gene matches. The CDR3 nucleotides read TGTGCCAGCAGCCGACTAGCCAAGGGGGAGACCCAGTACTTC. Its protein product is CASSRLAKGETQYF.

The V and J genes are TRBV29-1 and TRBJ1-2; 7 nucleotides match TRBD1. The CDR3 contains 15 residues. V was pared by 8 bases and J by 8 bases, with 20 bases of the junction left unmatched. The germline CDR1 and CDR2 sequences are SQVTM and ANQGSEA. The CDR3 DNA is TGCAGCACGGAAATCCCGGGACAGCGGCGGGCCGGCTACACCTTC. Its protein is CSTEIPGQRRAGYTF.

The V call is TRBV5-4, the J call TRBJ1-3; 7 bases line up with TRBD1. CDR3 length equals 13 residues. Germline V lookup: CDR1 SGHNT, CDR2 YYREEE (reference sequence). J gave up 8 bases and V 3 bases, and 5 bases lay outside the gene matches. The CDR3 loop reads CASSSGQEDTIYF. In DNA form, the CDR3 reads TGTGCCAGCAGCTCCGGACAGGAAGACACCATATATTTT. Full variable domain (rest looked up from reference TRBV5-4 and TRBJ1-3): ETGVTQSPTHLIKTRGQQVTLRCSSQSGHNTVSWYQQALGQGPQFIFQYYREEENGRGNFPPRFSGLQFPNYSSELNVNALELDDSALYLCASSSGQEDTIYFGEGSWLTVV.

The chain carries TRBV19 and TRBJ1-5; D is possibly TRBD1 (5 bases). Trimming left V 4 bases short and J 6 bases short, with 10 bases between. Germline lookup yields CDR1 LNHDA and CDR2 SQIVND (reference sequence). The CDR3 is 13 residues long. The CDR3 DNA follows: TGTGCCAGTAGTACGGGGGGACGTCAGCCCCAGCATTTT. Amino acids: CASSTGGRQPQHF.

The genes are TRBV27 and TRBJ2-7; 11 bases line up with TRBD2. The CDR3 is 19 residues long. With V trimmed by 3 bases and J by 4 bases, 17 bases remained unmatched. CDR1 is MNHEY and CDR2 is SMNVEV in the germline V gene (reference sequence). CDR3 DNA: TGTGCCAGCAGTTTGGCGGGAACTAGCGGGAGTTATTGGGAGTACGAGCAGTACTTC. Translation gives CASSLAGTSGSYWEYEQYF.

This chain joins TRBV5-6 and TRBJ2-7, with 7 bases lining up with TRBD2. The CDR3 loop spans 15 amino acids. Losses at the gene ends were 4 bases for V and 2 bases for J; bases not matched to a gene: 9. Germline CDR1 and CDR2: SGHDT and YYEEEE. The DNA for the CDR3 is TGTGCCAGCAGCGGCGCGGGAGCCACCACCTACGAGCAGTACTTC. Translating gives CASSGAGATTYEQYF.

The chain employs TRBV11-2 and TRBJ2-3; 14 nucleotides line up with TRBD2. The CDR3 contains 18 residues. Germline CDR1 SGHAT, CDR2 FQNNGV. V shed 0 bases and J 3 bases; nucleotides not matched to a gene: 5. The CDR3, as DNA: TGTGCCAGCAGCTTAGAGGGACTAGCGGGAGACCCTACAGATACGCAGTATTTT. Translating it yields CASSLEGLAGDPTDTQYF.

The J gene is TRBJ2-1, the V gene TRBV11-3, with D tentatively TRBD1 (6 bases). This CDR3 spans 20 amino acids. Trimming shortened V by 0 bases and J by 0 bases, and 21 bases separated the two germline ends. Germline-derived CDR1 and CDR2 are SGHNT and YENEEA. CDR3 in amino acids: CASSLDLRGIGQSSYNEQFF. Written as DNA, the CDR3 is TGTGCCAGCAGCTTAGATCTAAGAGGAATCGGACAGAGCTCCTACAATGAGCAGTTCTTC.

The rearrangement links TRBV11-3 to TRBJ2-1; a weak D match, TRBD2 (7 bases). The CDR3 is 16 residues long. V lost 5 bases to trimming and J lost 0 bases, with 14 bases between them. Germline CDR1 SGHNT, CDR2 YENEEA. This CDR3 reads CASSRRRGGSYNEQFF. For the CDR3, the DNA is TGTGCCAGCAGCCGTCGGAGGGGGGGCTCCTACAATGAGCAGTTCTTC. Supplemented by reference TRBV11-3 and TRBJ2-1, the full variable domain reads EAGVVQSPRYKIIEKKQPVAFWCNPISGHNTLYWYLQNLGQGPELLIRYENEEAVDDSQLPKDRFSAERLKGVDSTLKIQPAELGDSAVYLCASSRRRGGSYNEQFFGPGTRLTVL.

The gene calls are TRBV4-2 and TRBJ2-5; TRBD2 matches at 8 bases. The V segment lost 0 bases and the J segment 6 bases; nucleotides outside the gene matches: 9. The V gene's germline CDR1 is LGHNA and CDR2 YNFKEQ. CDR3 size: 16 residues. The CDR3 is CASSQDSGGRQKTQYF. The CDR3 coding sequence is TGTGCCAGCAGCCAAGATTCGGGGGGGAGGCAAAAGACCCAGTACTTC.